The rows below give T cell receptor beta chains drawn from one sample of a study of shared T cell receptors in the human thymus. Some clones are missing from TCRdb's copy, which holds only in-frame ones; the method was immunoSEQ multiplex PCR. The sample yields hundreds of thousands of clones, around 89% seen once. These data were also filed under a second study, of human thymus T cells.

Sequencing used thymocytes. The source is a boy in the first two years of life with a congenital heart defect. Both conserved end residues are part of each CDR3.

V	J	CDR3
TRBV19	TRBJ2-1	CATGPSDRTGVDEQFF
TRBV7-2	TRBJ2-7	CASSLEHPGQGVYEQYF
TRBV10-3	TRBJ2-7	CAISDMAGENEQYF
TRBV20-1	TRBJ1-1	CSGGRQAFF
TRBV7-2	TRBJ1-1	CASSFLAGQGFHNTEAFF
TRBV6-6	TRBJ2-1	CASSLGRRTYNEQFF
TRBV6-5	TRBJ2-7	CVNPGAYGEQYF
TRBV11-2	TRBJ2-3	CASSLAGLAGVDTQYF
TRBV11-2	TRBJ2-3	CASSPFRRVFPDTQYF
TRBV27	TRBJ1-1	CASSPSPGGEAFF
TRBV14	TRBJ2-3	CASSQGSGSSADTQYF
TRBV30	TRBJ2-1	CAWSPPAPSGSHEQFF
TRBV4-1	NA	CASSQDPSSSYEQYF
TRBV7-8	TRBJ2-7	CASSLVRRSSYEQYF
TRBV6-5	TRBJ1-3	CASSYLAGGGNTIYF
TRBV7-3	TRBJ2-7	CASSLGGAGSYEQYF
TRBV7-6	TRBJ1-4	CASTQVESGGVNEKLFF
TRBV4-1	TRBJ2-1	CASSPSGLAGPHSYNEQFF
TRBV27	TRBJ1-2	CASSSPGSNYGYTF
TRBV7-2	TRBJ2-5	CASSLLAGVWETQYF
TRBV28	TRBJ2-1	CASSPLTRVNEQFF
TRBV25-1	TRBJ2-7	CASRDAGVGSYEQYF
TRBV10-3	TRBJ2-7	CAIQGPYEQYF
TRBV27	TRBJ2-1	CASSLGSDNEQFF
TRBV7-6	TRBJ1-1	CASSLIVVEMNTEAFF
TRBV25-1	TRBJ2-5	CASSEPSGFQETQYF
TRBV7-3	TRBJ2-3	CASKPGGLKVNELVDF
TRBV14	TRBJ1-1	CASSQPYSQGLITEAFF
TRBV18	TRBJ1-2	CASSQGVLNYGYTF
TRBV7-9	TRBJ2-7	CASSPNSHGSLGEQYF
TRBV4-2	TRBJ2-5	CASSQVGTSGYLSPGETQYF